This entry lists 26 T cell receptor beta chains sequenced from one sample in a study of regulatory T cells in long-lasting Graves disease. Described time point: newly diagnosed GD, antithyroid drugs for less than 3 months. After RNA was extracted from PBMCs, the TCR library was made from it. Library construction for TCR beta used iRepertoire HTBI primers and Arm-PCR of CDR3 regions. In TCRdb, the multiplex PCR reads were re-called with MiXCR into one record per CDR3 protein. The table has 300,000 to 400,000 distinct CDR3 sequences, roughly 18% seen once. This sample comprised peripheral blood mononuclear cells (PBMCs), obtained at new diagnosis, from a patient treated with antithyroid drugs. These receptors were collected from a female donor with Graves disease.

The chain employs TRBV7-9 and TRBJ2-7; 8 bases match TRBD2. Germline assignment: CDR1 SEHNR and CDR2 FQNEAQ (reference sequence). V was pared by 11 bases and J by 4 bases, with 4 bases of the junction left unmatched. The CDR3 length is 11 residues. CDR3 sequence: CAAGGAYEQYF. DNA for the CDR3: TGTGCCGCGGGAGGAGCGTACGAGCAGTACTTC.

This chain connects TRBV5-1 to TRBJ1-2; a possible D gene is TRBD1 (6 bases). The length of the CDR3 is 14 residues. V was clipped by 2 bases and J by 2 bases, with 10 bases between them. Germline CDR1 is SGHRS and CDR2 is YFSETQ. The CDR3 here is CASSFEGQNYGYTF. DNA of the CDR3: TGCGCCAGCAGCTTTGAAGGACAGAACTATGGCTACACCTTC.

This clonotype occurred many times. This sequence joins TRBV19 and TRBJ1-2; D is perhaps TRBD1 (6 bases). The CDR3 covers 17 residues. Trimming took 3 bases from V and 4 from J, leaving 21 bases between them. Germline CDR1 reads LNHDA; CDR2 reads SQIVND (reference sequence). CDR3 amino acids: CASSIATTGGAIYGYTF. CDR3 nucleotides: TGTGCCAGTAGTATCGCCACTACCGGGGGCGCGATCTATGGCTACACCTTC.

The CDR3: CASSDSGYYNEQFF. In nucleotides, the CDR3 is TGCGCCAGCAGTGACTCCGGGTACTACAATGAGCAGTTCTTC. The chain joins TRBV10-2 to TRBJ2-1; no reliable D call. The germline CDR1 and CDR2 sequences are WSHSY and SAAADI. Trimming shortened V by 3 bases and J by 3 bases, and 9 bases separated the two germline ends. The CDR3 has 14 residues.

The rearrangement joins TRBV12-3 or TRBV12-4 to TRBJ2-1; 14 bases are shared with TRBD2. This CDR3 spans 17 amino acids. V lost 2 bases, J lost 5 bases, and 5 bases stayed unmatched. The CDR3 is CASSLSGLAGVNNEQFF. The DNA of the CDR3 is TGTGCCAGCAGTTTATCGGGACTAGCGGGAGTTAACAATGAGCAGTTCTTC.

The V and J genes are TRBV6-5 and TRBJ2-1, with a weak D call TRBD1 (5 bases). Germline CDR1 MNHEY, CDR2 SVGAGI. Deletions cut 3 bases from V and 6 bases from J, with 18 bases between. The CDR3 spans 16 residues. The CDR3 nucleotides are TGTGCCAGCAGTTATAATCAGGGTCCCTCCATCAATGAGCAGTTCTTC. Translating gives CASSYNQGPSINEQFF.

In its sample, this clonotype was seen many times. This sequence joins TRBV28 and TRBJ1-2; possibly TRBD1 for D (6 bases). With 7 bases removed from V and 4 bases from J, the gap between germline ends came to 16 bases. CDR3 length: 14 residues. Germline loops: CDR1 MDHEN, CDR2 SYDVKM. CDR3 nucleotide sequence: TGTGCCAGCACCTCCGGGGGCAGCCCCTATGGCTACACCTTC. Protein product: CASTSGGSPYGYTF.

This clonotype was counted ten times or more. The chain carries TRBV5-1 and TRBJ1-4; tentative D call: TRBD1 (6 bases). CDR1 and CDR2 from the germline V gene are SGHRS and YFSETQ. This CDR3 region has 14 residues. V lost 4 bases to trimming and J lost 0 bases, with 7 bases between them. The CDR3 DNA sequence: TGCGCCAGCAGCAACAGGGCAACTAATGAAAAACTGTTTTTT. Translating gives CASSNRATNEKLFF.

This clonotype was counted at least ten times. V gene TRBV18 combines with J gene TRBJ2-7; D is undetermined. The CDR3 length is 15 residues. V was trimmed by 2 bases and J by 0 bases, leaving 11 bases between them. Germline V gives CDR1 KGHSH, CDR2 LQKENI. As DNA, the CDR3 is TGTGCCAGCTCACCAAGTATCGACTCCTCCTACGAGCAGTACTTC. This encodes CASSPSIDSSYEQYF.

This clonotype was seen at least ten times. The chain joins TRBV28 to TRBJ2-3; D not resolved. CDR3 length: 13 residues. The germline gives CDR1 MDHEN, CDR2 SYDVKM. Trimming removed 8 bases at V and 2 bases at J, with 11 bases between. CDR3 protein: CASRLPTTDTQYF. CDR3 DNA: TGTGCCAGCCGGCTACCCACCACAGATACGCAGTATTTT.

Ten or more counts support this clonotype. The J gene is TRBJ2-5, the V gene TRBV9; possible D gene TRBD2, 5 bases. The CDR3 length is 16 residues. Trimming took 0 bases from V and 5 from J, leaving 17 bases between them. Germline V lookup: CDR1 SGDLS, CDR2 YYNGEE. CDR3 bases: TGTGCCAGCAGCGTAGCCGCAAGATCGGGCGGGGAGACCCAGTACTTC. It specifies CASSVAARSGGETQYF. Based on the CDR3 plus reference TRBV9 and TRBJ2-5, the full variable domain is DSGVTQTPKHLITATGQRVTLRCSPRSGDLSVYWYQQSLDQGLQFLIQYYNGEERAKGNILERFSAQQFPDLHSELNLSSLELGDSALYFCASSVAARSGGETQYFGPGTRLLVL.

This clonotype was detected ten times or more. The chain is built from TRBV19 and TRBJ2-7; 7 nucleotides align to TRBD1. The V gene's germline CDR1 is LNHDA and CDR2 SQIVND (reference sequence). The CDR3 is 14 residues long. V dropped 5 bases and J dropped 0; count of bases not matched to a gene: 4. The CDR3 DNA follows: TGTGCCAGTAGTGTTACAGGGGTCTCCTACGAGCAGTACTTC. Residues: CASSVTGVSYEQYF.

The rearrangement uses TRBV27 and TRBJ2-7, with 9 bases matching TRBD1. V lost 5 bases and J lost 5; bases outside the gene matches: 10. The CDR3 runs to 15 residues. Germline assignment: CDR1 MNHEY and CDR2 SMNVEV (reference sequence). The DNA for the CDR3 is TGTGCCAGCAGTCCCGCGGGACAGGGTACCCACGAGCAGTACTTC. This sequence encodes CASSPAGQGTHEQYF.

This clonotype was detected many times. The V and J genes are TRBV9 and TRBJ2-1; D is ambiguous. Trimming took 0 bases from V and 3 from J, leaving 7 bases between them. CDR3 length: 14 residues. CDR1 and CDR2 (germline): SGDLS, YYNGEE. The CDR3 DNA is TGTGCCAGCAGCGTAGAAGGGATCTACAATGAGCAGTTCTTC. Translating it yields CASSVEGIYNEQFF.

This clonotype was found many times. V is TRBV19 and J is TRBJ1-4; possibly TRBD1 for D (5 bases). The V gene lost 5 bases and the J gene lost 0 bases, with 19 bases spanning the gap. The CDR3 spans 18 residues. Germline values: CDR1 LNHDA, CDR2 SQIVND (reference sequence). The CDR3 region is CASSYGTAIPATNEKLFF. DNA for the CDR3: TGTGCCAGTAGTTATGGGACCGCAATCCCTGCAACTAATGAAAAACTGTTTTTT.

There are a few counts of this clonotype. The V and J genes are TRBV4-1 and TRBJ2-2, with 10 bases aligning to TRBD1. CDR1 MGHRA and CDR2 YSYEKL come from the germline V gene. The CDR3 is 18 amino acids. The trim removed 4 bases at V and 5 bases at J, leaving 13 bases unmatched. The CDR3 loop reads CASSPTVLGQGVTGELFF. The CDR3 DNA sequence: TGCGCCAGCAGCCCTACGGTGCTAGGACAGGGGGTAACCGGGGAGCTGTTTTTT.

This clonotype has more than one count but fewer than ten. This probably arose from a read error, given a far larger clone one base away. The rearrangement links TRBV9 to TRBJ2-5, with TRBD1 matching 8 bases. There are 15 residues in the CDR3. Trimming removed 3 bases from V and 11 bases from J; junction bases left unmatched: 15. Germline V gives CDR1 SGDLS, CDR2 YYNGEE. The chain's CDR3 is CASSGQGANYNEQYF. Here the CDR3 DNA reads TGTGCCAGCAGCGGTCAGGGGGCGAACTACAATGAGCAGTACTTC.

About this clonotype itself: This likely stems from a read error, as it lies one base from a far larger clone. The rearrangement links TRBV6-2 or TRBV6-3 to TRBJ2-6; TRBD1 or TRBD2 may be the D gene (5 bases each). The germline V gene encodes CDR1 MNHEY and CDR2 SVGEGT. The ends were cut back, 5 bases at V and 0 bases at J, with 23 bases in the middle. This CDR3 is built from 20 residues. CDR3 nucleotide sequence: TGTGCCAGCAGTGAGTCGTCGATTCGGGACCTAGGCTCTGGGGCCAACGTCCTGACTTTC. It yields the protein CASSESSIRDLGSGANVLTF.

Details on this clonotype: A much bigger clone sits one base away, suggesting this may be a read error. The CDR3, as DNA: TGCGCCAGCGGCTTGGGCCAGGGGAGAGGTGGCTACACCTTC. This translates into CASGLGQGRGGYTF. J is TRBJ1-2 and V is TRBV5-1; D might be TRBD1 (6 bases). CDR1 SGHRS and CDR2 YFSETQ come from the germline V gene. There are 14 residues in the CDR3.

This clonotype was counted ten times or more. This chain joins TRBV6-1 and TRBJ2-4; perhaps TRBD1 as D (6 bases). From germline, CDR1 is MNHNS and CDR2 SASEGT. V was shortened by 0 bases and J by 5 bases, with 11 bases between the two germline ends. The CDR3 consists of 15 residues. CDR3 bases: TGTGCCAGCAGTGAAGCGCCCACAGGGCAAAACATTCAGTACTTC. Protein: CASSEAPTGQNIQYF.

This clonotype has just a few counts. The CDR3 region is CATKIAYEQYF. The DNA of the CDR3 is TGTGCCACCAAGATCGCCTACGAGCAGTACTTC. The chain combines TRBV28 with TRBJ2-7, with D uncertain. Trimming took off 10 bases at V and 2 bases at J, with 9 bases between the two ends. The germline V gene encodes CDR1 MDHEN and CDR2 SYDVKM. This CDR3 region has 11 residues. Using reference TRBV28 and TRBJ2-7 for the parts outside the CDR3, the full variable domain is DVKVTQSSRYLVKRTGEKVFLECVQDMDHENMFWYRQDPGLGLRLIYFSYDVKMKEKGDIPEGYSVSREKKERFSLILESASTNQTSMYLCATKIAYEQYFGPGTRLTVT.

This clonotype appeared many times. The chain recombines TRBV20-1 with TRBJ1-1; D is ambiguous. The CDR3 has 14 amino acids. The germline V gene has CDR1 DFQATT and CDR2 SNEGSKA (reference sequence). The ends were cut back, 0 bases at V and 0 bases at J, with 8 bases in the middle. The CDR3 loop reads CSARESWMNTEAFF. CDR3 nucleotides: TGCAGTGCTAGAGAATCGTGGATGAACACTGAAGCTTTCTTT.

This clonotype was detected a few times. The rearrangement joins TRBV29-1 to TRBJ1-3; TRBD1 matches at 7 bases. With V trimmed by 3 bases and J by 1 base, 3 bases remained unmatched. The CDR3 totals 14 residues. Per germline, CDR1 SQVTM and CDR2 ANQGSEA. DNA of the CDR3: TGCAGCGTTGAGTCACAGGGGTCTGGAAACACCATATATTTT. This encodes CSVESQGSGNTIYF.

There are a few counts of this clonotype. One base away lies a much larger clone, so this may be a sequencing read error. V and J are TRBV5-1 and TRBJ2-3, with 7 bases aligning to TRBD2. V shed 0 bases, J shed 0 bases, and the junction held 4 bases outside the gene matches. CDR3 length equals 16 residues. The germline CDR1 and CDR2 sequences are SGHRS and YFSETQ. The CDR3 nucleotides are TGCGCCAGCAGCTTGGTTGCAGCGGGGAGCACAGATACGCAGTATTTT. Encoded protein: CASSLVAAGSTDTQYF.

The sample holds many counts of this clonotype. This chain links TRBV28 with TRBJ2-7; 7 nucleotides agree with TRBD1. Unmatched junction bases numbered 11, after V lost 6 bases and J lost 6 bases. CDR1 is MDHEN, CDR2 SYDVKM, per germline. The CDR3 contains 14 residues. CDR3 nucleotides: TGTGCCAGCAGCTCCGGGACAGCCTGGGGCGAGCAGTACTTC. Translation gives CASSSGTAWGEQYF.

The rearrangement links TRBV10-3 to TRBJ1-1; TRBD1 is a possible D gene (6 bases). Deletions cut 6 bases from V and 1 base from J, with 18 bases between. Germline CDR1 is ENHRY and CDR2 is SYGVKD. The CDR3 spans 16 residues. The CDR3 coding sequence is TGTGCCATCAGAATGGATTACAGGGTTGGGAACACTGAAGCTTTCTTT. It codes for CAIRMDYRVGNTEAFF.